The clone carrying this TCR beta chain was detected many times. Its specificity is unknown. This record belongs to a study of breast tumors, draining lymph nodes, adjacent tissues. Regarding the study as a whole: Tumor TCR diversity was below lymph nodes but above nontumor tissue. Tumor T cell lymph node origin was a supported hypothesis, not proven. Luminal-like breast cancer showed significantly greater tumor-nontumor repertoire similarity than basal-like breast cancer did.

Samples came from axillary lymph nodes draining the breast cancer. One entry per CDR3 protein results from TCRdb running MiXCR on the multiplex PCR reads. The sample has 140,000 to 150,000 distinct CDR3 sequences, about 31% seen once. V was pared by 0 bases and J by 4 bases, with 16 bases between. The CDR3 totals 16 residues. Looked up from germline, CDR1 is SGHRS and CDR2 is YFSETQ. The receptor comes from a female donor with breast cancer. Some clones in this sample may be carry-over from other donors' samples. This sequence joins TRBV5-1 and TRBJ1-2, with D possibly TRBD1 on 6 matching bases. The sequencing sample was made of axillary lymph node tissue. CDR3 loop: CASSLEGTGRIYGYTF. DNA for the CDR3: TGCGCCAGCAGCTTGGAGGGAACAGGGAGGATCTATGGCTACACCTTC.